This T cell receptor (beta chain) was recorded in a study of T cell responses to AZD1222 COVID-19 vaccine. Repertoires were generated with immunoSEQ multiplex PCR, while TCRdb's copy carries only in-frame clones and drops some. The sample comprises some 120,000 clones, about nine tenths of which are singletons, and approximately 7.9% rests with the top ten. The CDR3 runs 15 residues. Germline V CDR1 and CDR2: LNHDA, SQIVND (reference sequence). The V segment lost 7 bases and the J segment 4 bases; nucleotides outside the gene matches: 7. Overall study results and limits: At 160-218 and 743-854, vaccine-associated CD4 TCRs were dominant, and they spanned spike.

Note on this clone: The target antigen is unknown.

The material was peripheral blood, obtained on day 0 of AZD1222 vaccination. The receptor was derived from an adult in good health. The chain has TRBV19 and TRBJ2-2; TRBD1 agrees at 9 bases. The CDR3 is CASTLQGAGTGELFF. The CDR3 nucleotides read TGTGCCAGTACCCTACAGGGGGCGGGCACCGGGGAGCTGTTTTTT.